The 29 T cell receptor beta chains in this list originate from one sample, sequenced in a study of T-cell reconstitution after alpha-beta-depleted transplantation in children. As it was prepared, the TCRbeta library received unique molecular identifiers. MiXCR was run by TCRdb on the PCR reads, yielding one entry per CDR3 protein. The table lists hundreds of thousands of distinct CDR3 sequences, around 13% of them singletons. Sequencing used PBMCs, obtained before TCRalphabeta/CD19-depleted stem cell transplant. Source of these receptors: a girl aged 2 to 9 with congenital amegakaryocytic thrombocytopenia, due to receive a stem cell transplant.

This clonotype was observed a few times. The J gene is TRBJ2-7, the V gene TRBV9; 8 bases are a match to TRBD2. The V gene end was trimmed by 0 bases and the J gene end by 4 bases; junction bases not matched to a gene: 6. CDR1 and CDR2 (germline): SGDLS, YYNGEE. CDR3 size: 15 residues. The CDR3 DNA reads TGTGCCAGCAGCGTAGGAGCGGGAGAGATTTACGAGCAGTACTTC. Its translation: CASSVGAGEIYEQYF.

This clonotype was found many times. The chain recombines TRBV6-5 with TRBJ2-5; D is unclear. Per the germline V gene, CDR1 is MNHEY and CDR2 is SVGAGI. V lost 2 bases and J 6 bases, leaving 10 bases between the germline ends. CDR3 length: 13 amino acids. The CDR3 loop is CASSYASRQTQYF. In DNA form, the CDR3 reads TGTGCCAGCAGTTACGCTTCAAGGCAGACCCAGTACTTC.

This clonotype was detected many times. The CDR3 sequence: CASGLRDQETQYF. Here the CDR3 DNA reads TGTGCCAGCGGCCTGCGAGACCAAGAGACCCAGTACTTC. This chain joins TRBV12-3 or TRBV12-4 and TRBJ2-5; D is ambiguous. V shed 8 bases and J shed 0 bases, with 10 bases lying between them. This CDR3 has 13 amino acids.

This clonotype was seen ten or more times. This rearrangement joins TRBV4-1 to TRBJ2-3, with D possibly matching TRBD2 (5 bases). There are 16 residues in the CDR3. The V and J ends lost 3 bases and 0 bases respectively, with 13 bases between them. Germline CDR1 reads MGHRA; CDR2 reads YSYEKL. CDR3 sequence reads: CASSQPQRSSTDTQYF. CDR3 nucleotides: TGCGCCAGCAGCCAGCCACAGCGGTCTAGCACAGATACGCAGTATTTT.

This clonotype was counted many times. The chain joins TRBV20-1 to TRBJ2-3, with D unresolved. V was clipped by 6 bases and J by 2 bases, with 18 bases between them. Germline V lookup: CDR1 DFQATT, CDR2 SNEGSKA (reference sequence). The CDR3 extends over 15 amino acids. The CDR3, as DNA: TGCAGTGCGAGGTCCTACGCGCTAACCACAGATACGCAGTATTTT. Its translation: CSARSYALTTDTQYF.

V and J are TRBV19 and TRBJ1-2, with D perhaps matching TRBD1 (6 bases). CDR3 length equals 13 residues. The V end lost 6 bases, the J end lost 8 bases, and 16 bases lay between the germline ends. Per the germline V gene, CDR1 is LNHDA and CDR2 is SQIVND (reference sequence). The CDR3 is CASSEQGFLGYTF. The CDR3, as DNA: TGTGCCAGTAGCGAACAGGGCTTCCTCGGCTACACCTTC.

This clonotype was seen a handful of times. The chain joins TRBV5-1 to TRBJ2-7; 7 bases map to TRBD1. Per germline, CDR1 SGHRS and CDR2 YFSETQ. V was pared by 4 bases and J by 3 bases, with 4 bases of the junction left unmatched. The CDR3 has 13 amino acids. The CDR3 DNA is TGCGCCAGCAGCCCACAGGGGTTCTACGAGCAGTACTTC. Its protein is CASSPQGFYEQYF.

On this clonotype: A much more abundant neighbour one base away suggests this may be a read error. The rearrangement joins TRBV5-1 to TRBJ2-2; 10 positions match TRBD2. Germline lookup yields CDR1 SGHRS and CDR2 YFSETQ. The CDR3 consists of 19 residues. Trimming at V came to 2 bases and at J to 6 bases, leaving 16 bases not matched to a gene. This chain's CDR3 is CASSLRPAGGPMSPGELFF. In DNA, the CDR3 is TGCGCCAGCAGCTTAAGACCAGCGGGAGGGCCGATGAGTCCCGGGGAGCTGTTTTTT. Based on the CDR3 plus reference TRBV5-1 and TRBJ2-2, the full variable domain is KAGVTQTPRYLIKTRGQQVTLSCSPISGHRSVSWYQQTPGQGLQFLFEYFSETQRNKGNFPGRFSGRQFSNSRSEMNVSTLELGDSALYLCASSLRPAGGPMSPGELFFGEGSRLTVL.

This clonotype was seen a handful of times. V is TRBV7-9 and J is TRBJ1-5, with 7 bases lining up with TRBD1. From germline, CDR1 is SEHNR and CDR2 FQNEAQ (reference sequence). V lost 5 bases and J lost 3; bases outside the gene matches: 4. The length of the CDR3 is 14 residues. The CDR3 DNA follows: TGTGCCAGCAGCAGAACAGGGGTCAATCAGCCCCAGCATTTT. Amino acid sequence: CASSRTGVNQPQHF.

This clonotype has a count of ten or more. As DNA, the CDR3 is TGTGCCAGCAGTAACCGGGACCTCATAAACTACGAGCAGTACTTC. Amino acids: CASSNRDLINYEQYF. The chain joins TRBV12-3 or TRBV12-4 to TRBJ2-7; D might be TRBD1 or TRBD2, each matching 5 bases. The CDR3 contains 15 residues. Deletions cut 5 bases from V and 3 bases from J, with 17 bases between.

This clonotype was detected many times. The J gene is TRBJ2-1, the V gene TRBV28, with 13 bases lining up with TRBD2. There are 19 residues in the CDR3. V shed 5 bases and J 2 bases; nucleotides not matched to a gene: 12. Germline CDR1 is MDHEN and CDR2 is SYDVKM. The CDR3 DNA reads TGTGCCAGCAGTAAACAGGCCCCGACTAGCGGGAGGCCCTACAATGAGCAGTTCTTC. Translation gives CASSKQAPTSGRPYNEQFF.

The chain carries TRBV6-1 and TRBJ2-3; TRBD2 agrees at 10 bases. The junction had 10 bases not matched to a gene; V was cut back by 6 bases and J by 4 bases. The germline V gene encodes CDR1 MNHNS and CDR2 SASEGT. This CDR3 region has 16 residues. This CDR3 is CASSRSLAGRSDTQYF. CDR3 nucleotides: TGTGCCAGCAGCCGCTCACTAGCGGGACGGTCAGATACGCAGTATTTT.

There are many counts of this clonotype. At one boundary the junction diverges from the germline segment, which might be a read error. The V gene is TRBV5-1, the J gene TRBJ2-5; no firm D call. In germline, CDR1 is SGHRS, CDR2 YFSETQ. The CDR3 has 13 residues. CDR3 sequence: CASSLSVQETQYF. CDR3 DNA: TGTGCCAGCAGCTTATCGGTCCAAGAGACCCAGTACTTC.

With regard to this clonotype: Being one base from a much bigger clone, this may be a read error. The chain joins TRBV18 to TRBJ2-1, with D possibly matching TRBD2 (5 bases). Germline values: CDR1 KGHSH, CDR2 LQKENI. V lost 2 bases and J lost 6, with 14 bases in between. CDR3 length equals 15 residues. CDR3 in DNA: TGTGCCAGCTCACCAGAGTACCTAGCCAGCAATGAGCAGTTCTTC. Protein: CASSPEYLASNEQFF.

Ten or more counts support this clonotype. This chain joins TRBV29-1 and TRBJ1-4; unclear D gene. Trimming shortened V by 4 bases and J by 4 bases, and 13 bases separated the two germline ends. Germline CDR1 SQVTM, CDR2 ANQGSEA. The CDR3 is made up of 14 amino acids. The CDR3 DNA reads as TGCAGCGTTGTAGCAACGGAAGTTAATGAAAAACTGTTTTTT. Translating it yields CSVVATEVNEKLFF.

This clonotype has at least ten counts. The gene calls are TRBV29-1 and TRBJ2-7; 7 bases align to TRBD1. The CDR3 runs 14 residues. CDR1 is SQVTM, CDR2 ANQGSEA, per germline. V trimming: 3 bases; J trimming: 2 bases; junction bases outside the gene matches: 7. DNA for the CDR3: TGCAGCGTTGATGCCGGGACAGCCACCTACGAGCAGTACTTC. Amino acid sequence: CSVDAGTATYEQYF.

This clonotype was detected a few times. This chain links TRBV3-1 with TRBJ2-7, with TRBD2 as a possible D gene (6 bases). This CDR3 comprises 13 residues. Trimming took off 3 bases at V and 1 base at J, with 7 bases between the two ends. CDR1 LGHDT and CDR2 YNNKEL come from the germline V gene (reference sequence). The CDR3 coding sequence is TGTGCCAGCAGCCACCGGGAGTCCTACGAGCAGTACTTC. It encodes CASSHRESYEQYF.

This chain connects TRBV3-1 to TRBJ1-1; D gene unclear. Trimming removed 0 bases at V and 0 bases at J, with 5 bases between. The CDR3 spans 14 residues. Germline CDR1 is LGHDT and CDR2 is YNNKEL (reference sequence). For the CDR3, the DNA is TGTGCCAGCAGCCAAGATCTACTGAACACTGAAGCTTTCTTT. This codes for CASSQDLLNTEAFF.

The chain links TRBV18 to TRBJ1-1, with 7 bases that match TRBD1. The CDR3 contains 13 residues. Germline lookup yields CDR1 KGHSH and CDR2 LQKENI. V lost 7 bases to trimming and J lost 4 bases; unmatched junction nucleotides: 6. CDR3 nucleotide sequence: TGTGCCAGCTTTCAGGGGGGTTCCACTGAAGCTTTCTTT. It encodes CASFQGGSTEAFF.

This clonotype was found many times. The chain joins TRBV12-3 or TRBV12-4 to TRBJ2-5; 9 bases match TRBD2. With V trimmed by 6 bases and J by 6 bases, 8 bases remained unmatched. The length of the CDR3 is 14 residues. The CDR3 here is CASRVSGSRQTQYF. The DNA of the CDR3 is TGTGCCAGCAGAGTTAGCGGGAGTAGACAGACCCAGTACTTC.

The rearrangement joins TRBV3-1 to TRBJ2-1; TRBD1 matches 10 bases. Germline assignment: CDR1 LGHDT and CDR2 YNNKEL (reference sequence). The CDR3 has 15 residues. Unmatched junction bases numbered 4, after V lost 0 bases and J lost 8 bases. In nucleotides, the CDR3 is TGTGCCAGCAGCCAAGAGGGACAGGGGTGGGATGAGCAGTTCTTC. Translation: CASSQEGQGWDEQFF.

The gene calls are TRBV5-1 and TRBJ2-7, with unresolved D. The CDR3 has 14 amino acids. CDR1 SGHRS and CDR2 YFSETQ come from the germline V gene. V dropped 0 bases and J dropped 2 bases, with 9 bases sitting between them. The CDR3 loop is CASSLEVTTYEQYF. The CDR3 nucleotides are TGCGCCAGCAGCTTGGAGGTAACTACCTACGAGCAGTACTTC.

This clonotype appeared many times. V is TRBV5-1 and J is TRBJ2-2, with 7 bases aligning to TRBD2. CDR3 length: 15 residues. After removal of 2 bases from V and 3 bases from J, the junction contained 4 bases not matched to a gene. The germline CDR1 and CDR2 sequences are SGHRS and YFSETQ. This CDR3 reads CASSLPSGDTGELFF. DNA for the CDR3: TGCGCCAGCAGCTTACCTAGCGGAGACACCGGGGAGCTGTTTTTT.

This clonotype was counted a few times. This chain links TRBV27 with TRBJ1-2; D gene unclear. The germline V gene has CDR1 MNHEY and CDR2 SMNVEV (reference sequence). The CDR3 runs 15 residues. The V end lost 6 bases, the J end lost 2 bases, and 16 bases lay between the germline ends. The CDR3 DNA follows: TGTGCCAGCAGACATAATACAGTATTCAACTATGGCTACACCTTC. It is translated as CASRHNTVFNYGYTF.

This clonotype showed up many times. The chain's CDR3 is CASSFALARTGELFF. The CDR3 coding sequence is TGTGCCAGCAGCTTCGCGCTAGCGCGCACCGGGGAGCTGTTTTTT. This rearrangement joins TRBV7-7 to TRBJ2-2, with D perhaps TRBD2 (6 bases). Germline values: CDR1 SSHAT, CDR2 FNYEAQ (reference sequence). The CDR3 extends over 15 amino acids. V was pared by 3 bases and J by 4 bases, with 12 bases between.

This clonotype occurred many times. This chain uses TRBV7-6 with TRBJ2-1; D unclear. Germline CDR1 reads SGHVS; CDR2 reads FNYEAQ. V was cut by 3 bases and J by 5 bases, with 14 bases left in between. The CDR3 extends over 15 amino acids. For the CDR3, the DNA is TGTGCCAGCAGCTTTCCCCCCGGACGGGACAATGAGCAGTTCTTC. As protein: CASSFPPGRDNEQFF.

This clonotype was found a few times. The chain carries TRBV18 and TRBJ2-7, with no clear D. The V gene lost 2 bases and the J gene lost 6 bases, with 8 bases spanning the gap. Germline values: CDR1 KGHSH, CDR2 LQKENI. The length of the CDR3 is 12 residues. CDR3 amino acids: CASSPYDGEQYF. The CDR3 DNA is TGTGCCAGCTCACCATATGACGGCGAGCAGTACTTC.

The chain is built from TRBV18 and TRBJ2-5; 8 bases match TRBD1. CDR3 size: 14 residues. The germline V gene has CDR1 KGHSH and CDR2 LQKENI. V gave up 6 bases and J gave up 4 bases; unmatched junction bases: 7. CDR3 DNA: TGTGCCAGCTCTCAAAGACAGGGGAGAGAGACCCAGTACTTC. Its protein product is CASSQRQGRETQYF.

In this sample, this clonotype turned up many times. CDR3 sequence (DNA): TGTGCCTGGACCCCCCAGGGAACTCCTCCCTACACCTTC. Encoded protein: CAWTPQGTPPYTF. The chain employs TRBV30 and TRBJ1-2; TRBD1 might be the D (5 bases). The V end lost 4 bases, the J end lost 10 bases, and 19 bases lay between the germline ends. Germline V gene sequence: CDR1 GTSNPN, CDR2 SVGIG (reference sequence). CDR3 size: 13 residues.